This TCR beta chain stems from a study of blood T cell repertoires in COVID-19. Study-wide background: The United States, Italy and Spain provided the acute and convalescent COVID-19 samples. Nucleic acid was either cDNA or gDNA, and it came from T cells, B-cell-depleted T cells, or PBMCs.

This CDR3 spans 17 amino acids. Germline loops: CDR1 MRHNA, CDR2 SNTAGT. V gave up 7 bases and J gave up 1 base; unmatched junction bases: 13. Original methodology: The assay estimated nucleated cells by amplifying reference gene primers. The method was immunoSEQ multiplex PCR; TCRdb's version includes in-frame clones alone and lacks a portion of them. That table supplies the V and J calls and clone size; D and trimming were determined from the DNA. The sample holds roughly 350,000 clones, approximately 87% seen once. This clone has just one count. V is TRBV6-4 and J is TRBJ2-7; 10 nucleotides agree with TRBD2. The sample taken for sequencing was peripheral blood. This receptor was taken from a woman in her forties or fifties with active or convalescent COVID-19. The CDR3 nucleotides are TGTGCCAGCAAGCGAGGCCTAGCGGGGGACCATTCCTACGAGCAGTACTTC. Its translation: CASKRGLAGDHSYEQYF.